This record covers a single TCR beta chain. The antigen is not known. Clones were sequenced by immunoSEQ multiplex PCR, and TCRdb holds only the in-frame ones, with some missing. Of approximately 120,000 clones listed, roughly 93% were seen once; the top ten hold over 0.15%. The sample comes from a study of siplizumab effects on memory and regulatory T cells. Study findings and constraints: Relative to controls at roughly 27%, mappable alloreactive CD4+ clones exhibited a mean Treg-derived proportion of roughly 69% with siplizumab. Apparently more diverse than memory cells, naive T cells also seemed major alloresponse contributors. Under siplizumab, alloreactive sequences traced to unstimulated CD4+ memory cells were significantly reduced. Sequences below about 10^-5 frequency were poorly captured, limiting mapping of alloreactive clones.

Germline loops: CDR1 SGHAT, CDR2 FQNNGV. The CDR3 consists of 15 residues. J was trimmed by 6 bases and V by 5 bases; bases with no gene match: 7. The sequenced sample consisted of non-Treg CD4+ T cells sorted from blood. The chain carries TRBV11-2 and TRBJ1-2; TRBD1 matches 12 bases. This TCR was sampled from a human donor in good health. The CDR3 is CASSVGQGAANGYTF. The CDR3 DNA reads TGTGCCAGCAGCGTGGGACAGGGGGCAGCAAATGGCTACACCTTC.